The 28 T cell receptor beta chains in this list originate from one sample, sequenced in a study of early T cells in non-severe SARS-CoV-2 infection. MiXCR, applied by TCRdb to the 5' RACE reads, yields one record per CDR3 protein. The data hold about 22,000 distinct CDR3 sequences, with approximately 4.6% observed a single time. Sequenced input: whole blood. Receptors were obtained from an adult who was a healthcare worker with PCR-confirmed SARS-CoV-2 infection or an uninfected control (not recorded which).

This clonotype qualifies as medium-sized (0.01 to 0.1%). The CDR3 loop is CASSQEMSGHGYTF. CDR3 DNA: TGCGCCAGCAGCCAAGAAATGTCGGGGCATGGCTACACCTTC. The chain uses TRBV4-3 and TRBJ1-2, with D possibly being TRBD1 (5 bases). The germline V gene has CDR1 LGHNA and CDR2 YSLEER. The CDR3 runs to 14 residues. Trimming removed 0 bases at V and 6 bases at J, with 11 bases between.

This clonotype is labeled as medium-sized (0.01 to 0.1%). The genes are TRBV7-2 and TRBJ1-5, with D maybe TRBD1 (5 bases). This CDR3 region has 15 residues. V lost 4 bases and J 4 bases, leaving 14 bases between the germline ends. Germline values: CDR1 SGHTA, CDR2 FQGNSA. The CDR3 spells CASSSRQSENQPQHF. The CDR3 DNA sequence: TGTGCCAGCAGCTCGAGACAGTCAGAGAATCAGCCCCAGCATTTT.

At least ten counts were recorded for this clonotype. This sequence joins TRBV7-2 and TRBJ2-3, with D perhaps matching TRBD1 (5 bases). CDR1 SGHTA and CDR2 FQGNSA come from the germline V gene. The CDR3 covers 14 residues. V lost 5 bases to trimming and J lost 4 bases, with 13 bases between them. The CDR3 bases are TGTGCCAGCAGCCGCCGACAGATCTCAGATACGCAGTATTTT. Translating it yields CASSRRQISDTQYF. The full variable domain, its missing parts supplied by reference TRBV7-2 and TRBJ2-3, is GAGVSQSPSNKVTEKGKDVELRCDPISGHTALYWYRQSLGQGLEFLIYFQGNSAPDKSGLPSDRFSAERTGGSVSTLTIQRTQQEDSAVYLCASSRRQISDTQYFGPGTRLTVL.

This clonotype was observed many times. The CDR3 DNA reads as TGTGCCAGCAGCCCGTGGACTAGCGGGTTCGAGACCCAGTACTTC. Its protein is CASSPWTSGFETQYF. The rearrangement links TRBV4-2 to TRBJ2-5; 11 bases align to TRBD2. The CDR3 has 15 residues. The junction had 6 bases not matched to a gene; V was cut back by 4 bases and J by 5 bases. Per germline, CDR1 LGHNA and CDR2 YNFKEQ.

This clonotype came up many times. The chain's CDR3 is CASSPLVYEQFF. The CDR3 DNA is TGTGCCAGCAGCCCGCTAGTCTATGAGCAGTTCTTC. V gene TRBV7-2 combines with J gene TRBJ2-1, with unresolved D. V shed 5 bases and J shed 8 bases, with 10 bases lying between them. The CDR3 is made up of 12 amino acids. Germline V CDR1 and CDR2: SGHTA, FQGNSA.

In its sample, this clonotype was seen many times. V gene TRBV7-9 combines with J gene TRBJ2-3; D may be TRBD2 (7 bases). The length of the CDR3 is 16 residues. Looked up from germline, CDR1 is SEHNR and CDR2 is FQNEAQ (reference sequence). V lost 6 bases and J lost 2, with 18 bases in between. Here the CDR3 DNA reads TGTGCCAGCAGACCGATTGGAGCGGGACACACAGATACGCAGTATTTT. Its protein is CASRPIGAGHTDTQYF.

The genes are TRBV19 and TRBJ2-7; 9 bases agree with TRBD1. Germline CDR1 is LNHDA and CDR2 is SQIVND (reference sequence). After removal of 3 bases from V and 3 bases from J, the junction contained 9 bases not matched to a gene. This CDR3 is built from 16 residues. The chain's CDR3 is CASSIRGTGPNYEQYF. In nucleotides, the CDR3 is TGTGCCAGTAGTATTAGAGGGACAGGGCCAAACTACGAGCAGTACTTC. Supplemented by reference TRBV19 and TRBJ2-7, the full variable domain reads DGGITQSPKYLFRKEGQNVTLSCEQNLNHDAMYWYRQDPGQGLRLIYYSQIVNDFQKGDIAEGYSVSREKKESFPLTVTSAQKNPTAFYLCASSIRGTGPNYEQYFGPGTRLTVT.

This clonotype was picked up many times. The chain is built from TRBV7-2 and TRBJ1-2; TRBD1 aligns across 11 bases. Germline values: CDR1 SGHTA, CDR2 FQGNSA. The CDR3 is 15 residues long. The V gene end was trimmed by 5 bases and the J gene end by 3 bases; junction bases not matched to a gene: 5. The CDR3 is CASSGRTGGDYGYTF. Written as DNA, the CDR3 is TGTGCCAGCAGCGGGAGGACAGGGGGCGACTATGGCTACACCTTC.

The chain has TRBV6-2 or TRBV6-3 and TRBJ2-3; 8 nucleotides align to TRBD2. V shed 0 bases and J 6 bases; nucleotides not matched to a gene: 11. In germline, CDR1 is MNHEY, CDR2 SVGEGT. The length of the CDR3 is 17 residues. The CDR3 sequence is CASSYSPGLGVRDTQYF. The CDR3 region has the DNA TGTGCCAGCAGTTACTCTCCGGGACTAGGGGTGAGGGATACGCAGTATTTT.

The table lists this clonotype with many counts. The chain employs TRBV20-1 and TRBJ2-3; no clear D gene. Looked up from germline, CDR1 is DFQATT and CDR2 is SNEGSKA (reference sequence). The germline V and J ends were trimmed by 3 bases and 6 bases, with 4 bases remaining between them. CDR3 length: 10 amino acids. This CDR3 is CSASLDTQYF. The CDR3 coding sequence is TGCAGTGCTAGCCTGGATACGCAGTATTTT.

Here the CDR3 reads CASSYDRVDDSPLHF. The CDR3 DNA reads TGTGCCAGCAGTTACGACAGGGTAGATGATTCACCCCTCCACTTT. The rearrangement links TRBV6-5 to TRBJ1-6; TRBD1 aligns across 7 bases. J lost 8 bases, V lost 2 bases, and 6 bases had no gene match. Germline V gives CDR1 MNHEY, CDR2 SVGAGI. The CDR3 loop spans 15 amino acids.

The table lists this clonotype with a few counts. The genes are TRBV30 and TRBJ2-5, with D perhaps TRBD1 or TRBD2 (5 bases each). From germline, CDR1 is GTSNPN and CDR2 SVGIG (reference sequence). This CDR3 comprises 15 residues. V was pared by 2 bases and J by 4 bases, with 17 bases between. In nucleotides, the CDR3 is TGTGCCTGGAGTATCCCGAGCCAAGGGACAGAGACCCAGTACTTC. This translates into CAWSIPSQGTETQYF.

This clonotype has a count of ten or more. The rearrangement uses TRBV12-3 or TRBV12-4 and TRBJ1-3, with D possibly matching TRBD1 (5 bases). Between the trimmed V and J ends, which lost 5 bases and 1 base, there was a span of 9 bases. This CDR3 is 14 amino acids long. Here the CDR3 DNA reads TGTGCCAGCAGTCCGGGACCTTCTGGAAACACCATATATTTT. Amino acid sequence: CASSPGPSGNTIYF.

Of note for this clonotype: A much larger clone sits a single nucleotide away, making a read error possible. The chain uses TRBV12-3 or TRBV12-4 and TRBJ2-1; TRBD2 matches at 8 bases. This CDR3 has 16 amino acids. V trimming: 7 bases; J trimming: 6 bases; junction bases outside the gene matches: 14. This CDR3 is CASTQRGMVLFNEQFF. CDR3 in DNA: TGTGCCAGCACTCAGCGGGGGATGGTCCTCTTCAATGAGCAGTTCTTC.

This clonotype was counted many times. This chain uses TRBV11-2 with TRBJ2-3; D gene uncertain. V lost 1 base and J lost 3, with 14 bases in between. The CDR3 totals 16 residues. In germline, CDR1 is SGHAT, CDR2 FQNNGV. CDR3 nucleotides: TGTGCCAGCAGCTTAGGGGCGCTCGGCAGTACAGATACGCAGTATTTT. It codes for CASSLGALGSTDTQYF.

The rearrangement joins TRBV6-2 or TRBV6-3 to TRBJ2-7; TRBD2 is a possible D gene (6 bases). V lost 6 bases and J lost 4, with 19 bases in between. Germline V gene sequence: CDR1 MNHEY, CDR2 SVGEGT. CDR3 length equals 15 residues. The CDR3 nucleotides are TGTGCCAGCAGCCCCCGGGACTCCCTCCCTTACGAGCAGTACTTC. Translation gives CASSPRDSLPYEQYF.

This clonotype was seen many times. J is TRBJ2-1 and V is TRBV19; 7 bases map to TRBD2. CDR3 length: 17 residues. Germline CDR1 and CDR2: LNHDA and SQIVND (reference sequence). With 3 bases clipped from V and 2 bases from J, the junction kept 10 bases outside the gene matches. The CDR3 DNA reads TGTGCCAGTAGTATTAGGAAAGCGGGGCGACCCTACAATGAGCAGTTCTTC. This codes for CASSIRKAGRPYNEQFF. Full variable domain (missing parts from reference TRBV19 and TRBJ2-1): DGGITQSPKYLFRKEGQNVTLSCEQNLNHDAMYWYRQDPGQGLRLIYYSQIVNDFQKGDIAEGYSVSREKKESFPLTVTSAQKNPTAFYLCASSIRKAGRPYNEQFFGPGTRLTVL.

Sample share makes this clonotype medium-sized. The V and J genes are TRBV12-3 or TRBV12-4 and TRBJ1-4; TRBD1 might be the D (5 bases). CDR3 length: 16 amino acids. V lost 3 bases and J 5 bases, leaving 16 bases between the germline ends. The CDR3 DNA reads TGTGCCAGCAGTTTTCTCAGGGAAGGAGTAAATGAAAAACTGTTTTTT. Its protein is CASSFLREGVNEKLFF.

The CDR3 loop is CASSFPGHTEAFF. The DNA for the CDR3 is TGTGCCAGCAGCTTCCCAGGACACACTGAAGCTTTCTTT. V is TRBV7-9 and J is TRBJ1-1, with unresolved D. There are 13 residues in the CDR3. Trimming took 3 bases from V and 3 from J, leaving 8 bases between them. Germline V gives CDR1 SEHNR, CDR2 FQNEAQ (reference sequence). The variable domain in full, with the rest retrieved from reference TRBV7-9 and TRBJ1-1, is DTGVSQNPRHKITKRGQNVTFRCDPISEHNRLYWYRQTLGQGPEFLTYFQNEAQLEKSRLLSDRFSAERPKGSFSTLEIQRTEQGDSAMYLCASSFPGHTEAFFGQGTRLTVV.

There are many counts of this clonotype. In DNA form, the CDR3 reads TGTGCCACCAGCAGAGATAGGTTAGCGGGGGGCCCTCTCACAGATACGCAGTATTTT. Translated: CATSRDRLAGGPLTDTQYF. V usage is TRBV15 and J usage is TRBJ2-3, with TRBD2 matching over 10 bases. This CDR3 is 19 amino acids long. J lost 2 bases, V lost 0 bases, and 11 bases had no gene match. Germline CDR1 is LNHNV and CDR2 is YYDKDF (reference sequence).

This clonotype was seen many times. The V and J genes are TRBV6-2 or TRBV6-3 and TRBJ1-1; D call uncertain. The germline V gene has CDR1 MNHEY and CDR2 SVGEGT. V was shortened by 10 bases and J by 9 bases, with 18 bases between the two germline ends. The CDR3 extends over 12 amino acids. CDR3 sequence (DNA): TGTGCCACCAAAAAGAACGGGCCGAAAGCTTTCTTT. It is translated as CATKKNGPKAFF.

This clonotype rates as medium-sized. This chain connects TRBV6-2 or TRBV6-3 to TRBJ1-1; tentatively, D is TRBD1 (5 bases). Germline loops: CDR1 MNHEY, CDR2 SVGEGT. The V and J ends lost 6 bases and 1 base respectively, with 18 bases between them. The CDR3 extends over 16 amino acids. The CDR3 loop is CASSPTMGVTNTEAFF. The CDR3 DNA reads as TGTGCCAGCAGCCCAACCATGGGGGTTACGAACACTGAAGCTTTCTTT.

This clonotype showed up just a few times. This chain links TRBV20-1 with TRBJ2-1; weak D call: TRBD2 (5 bases). The V end was cut by 5 bases, the J end by 10 bases, with 12 bases between. Germline CDR1 and CDR2: DFQATT and SNEGSKA (reference sequence). The CDR3 runs 11 residues. The CDR3 DNA is TGCAGTGCTGACCGCGGAGGAGAGCAGTTCTTC. Translating it yields CSADRGGEQFF.

This clonotype was counted many times. The genes are TRBV2 and TRBJ1-1; weak D call: TRBD1 (5 bases). The CDR3 totals 13 residues. The germline V gene encodes CDR1 SNHLY and CDR2 FYNNEI. Trimming took off 4 bases at V and 1 base at J, with 7 bases between the two ends. For the CDR3, the DNA is TGTGCCAGCAGTGGGGGGAGGAACACTGAAGCTTTCTTT. Translating gives CASSGGRNTEAFF.

This clonotype has a handful of counts. The chain joins TRBV24-1 to TRBJ2-1; TRBD2 aligns across 11 bases. The germline V gene has CDR1 KGHDR and CDR2 SFDVKD. The CDR3 is made up of 16 amino acids. V trimming: 0 bases; J trimming: 12 bases; junction bases outside the gene matches: 9. CDR3 bases: TGTGCCACCAGTGATTTGGCTAGCGGGGGGCCGACCAGGCAGTTCTTC. Translating gives CATSDLASGGPTRQFF.

This CDR3 is CASSYSPDGVYEQYF. The DNA for the CDR3 is TGTGCCAGCAGTTACTCCCCGGACGGAGTCTACGAGCAGTACTTC. The chain carries TRBV6-2 or TRBV6-3 and TRBJ2-7; D remains ambiguous. Between the trimmed V and J ends, which lost 0 bases and 3 bases, there was a span of 12 bases. The CDR3 contains 15 residues. The V gene's germline CDR1 is MNHEY and CDR2 SVGEGT.

This clonotype was detected ten times or more. The chain links TRBV5-1 to TRBJ2-5; no clear D gene. The CDR3 totals 13 residues. Looked up from germline, CDR1 is SGHRS and CDR2 is YFSETQ. V shed 2 bases and J shed 2 bases, with 7 bases lying between them. Here the CDR3 reads CASSLVLQETQYF. In DNA, the CDR3 is TGCGCCAGCAGCTTAGTCCTGCAAGAGACCCAGTACTTC.

This clonotype was detected many times. The chain is built from TRBV20-1 and TRBJ1-6; 7 nucleotides agree with TRBD1. Germline lookup yields CDR1 DFQATT and CDR2 SNEGSKA (reference sequence). Trimming removed 0 bases from V and 1 base from J; junction bases left unmatched: 6. CDR3 length: 17 residues. The CDR3 reads CSARESRGGSYNSPLHF. The DNA of the CDR3 is TGCAGTGCTAGAGAAAGCAGGGGGGGTTCCTATAATTCACCCCTCCACTTT.